These 11 T cell receptor beta chains were all obtained from the same sample, sequenced in a study of vaccination and CD4 T cells after COVID-19 (dated by TCRdb to 2022 to 2024). The sample's treatment or condition label is to be understood as: approximately nine-day PBMC culture with coronavirus spike peptide pools or control peptides (ViraFEST assay). Their antigen targets remain unknown. The method was PCR. Sequenced using an Illumina iSeq 100. DNA from cultured CD4+ T cells was subjected to TCR sequencing with the Oncomine TCR Beta short-read assay at the Johns Hopkins FTIC core. The raw public data were reprocessed by TCRdb itself: fastp quality trimming at Q25, MiXCR clonotype calling, in-frame beta chains only. One record per CDR3 amino acid sequence lists the most common genes and DNA. This sample gives roughly 22,000 distinct CDR3 sequences in total; around a third of them show up just once. The ten most abundant clones make up approximately 13% of the sample.

The sample was cultured CD4+ T cells from blood. All receptors come from a human donor with COVID-19.

The rearrangement links TRBV20-1 to TRBJ1-2; 10 positions agree with TRBD1. Trimming cost V 1 base and J 1 base; bases outside gene matches: 6. CDR3 length equals 16 residues. CDR1 is DFQATT and CDR2 is SNEGSKA in the germline V gene (reference sequence). This CDR3 is CSARAPTGGLNYGYTF. As DNA, the CDR3 is TGCAGTGCTAGAGCCCCGACAGGGGGCCTTAACTATGGCTACACCTTC.

The chain recombines TRBV7-9 with TRBJ1-1; 12 nucleotides line up with TRBD1. V shed 3 bases and J 11 bases; nucleotides not matched to a gene: 4. From germline, CDR1 is SEHNR and CDR2 FQNEAQ (reference sequence). There are 13 residues in the CDR3. The CDR3 spells CASSFGTGGAAFF. The CDR3 DNA reads as TGTGCCAGCAGCTTCGGGACAGGGGGCGCGGCTTTCTTT.

The chain joins TRBV6-1 to TRBJ1-2; 9 positions match TRBD1. After removal of 8 bases from V and 3 bases from J, the junction contained 7 bases not matched to a gene. This CDR3 contains 14 residues. The germline CDR1 and CDR2 sequences are MNHNS and SASEGT. CDR3 amino acids: CASGPQGAHYGYTF. The DNA of the CDR3 is TGTGCCAGCGGCCCACAGGGGGCACACTATGGCTACACCTTC.

The chain has TRBV24-1 and TRBJ2-7; perhaps D is TRBD1 or TRBD2 (5 bases each). The germline V gene has CDR1 KGHDR and CDR2 SFDVKD. This CDR3 comprises 16 residues. V was clipped by 4 bases and J by 0 bases, with 15 bases between them. The DNA for the CDR3 is TGTGCCACCAGTGACAACGCCGGGACCGCCTCCTACGAGCAGTACTTC. It specifies CATSDNAGTASYEQYF.

V usage is TRBV19 and J usage is TRBJ2-5; TRBD2 aligns across 9 bases. CDR1 and CDR2 from the germline V gene are LNHDA and SQIVND (reference sequence). CDR3 length: 14 residues. The trim removed 3 bases at V and 9 bases at J, leaving 8 bases unmatched. For the CDR3, the DNA is TGTGCCAGTAGTATTGGGATTGCGGGGGGGGCCCAGTACTTC. Protein product: CASSIGIAGGAQYF.

This clonotype was seen a handful of times. The chain has TRBV12-5 and TRBJ2-7; tentatively, D is TRBD1 or TRBD2 (5 bases each). V was pared by 0 bases and J by 3 bases, with 15 bases between. Germline V gene data show CDR1 as LGHNT and CDR2 as FRNRAP. This CDR3 is built from 16 residues. CDR3 bases: TGTGCTAGTGGTTTGGTAGGACAATGGGGGAACTACGAGCAGTACTTC. Amino acid sequence: CASGLVGQWGNYEQYF.

The chain is built from TRBV18 and TRBJ1-2; weak D call: TRBD1 (5 bases). The germline V gene has CDR1 KGHSH and CDR2 LQKENI. The V and J ends lost 0 bases and 6 bases respectively, with 17 bases between them. The CDR3 contains 16 residues. The CDR3 DNA sequence: TGTGCCAGCTCACCACCGGGGCAGGGCCCTGTGGATGGCTACACCTTC. It is translated as CASSPPGQGPVDGYTF.

This chain joins TRBV7-2 and TRBJ1-6; maybe TRBD1 (5 bases). The CDR3 runs 15 residues. Between the trimmed V and J ends, which lost 3 bases and 3 bases, there was a span of 9 bases. Germline V gives CDR1 SGHTA, CDR2 FQGNSA. CDR3 loop: CASSFDSGYNSPLHF. The DNA for the CDR3 is TGTGCCAGCAGCTTCGACAGCGGCTATAATTCACCCCTCCACTTT. Drawing the rest from reference TRBV7-2 and TRBJ1-6, the complete variable domain is GAGVSQSPSNKVTEKGKDVELRCDPISGHTALYWYRQSLGQGLEFLIYFQGNSAPDKSGLPSDRFSAERTGGSVSTLTIQRTQQEDSAVYLCASSFDSGYNSPLHFGNGTRLTVT.

The rearrangement uses TRBV21-1 and TRBJ1-1; the table's D call, TRBD1, was not checked against the DNA. TRBV21-1 is a documented pseudogene. The CDR3 runs 15 residues. Written as DNA, the CDR3 is TGTGCCAGCAGCAAAGCGAGGGGGCGCATCACTGAAGCTTTCTTT. Its translation is CASSKARGRITEAFF.

A few counts support this clonotype. The chain recombines TRBV28 with TRBJ2-2; 16 positions match TRBD2. The germline CDR1 and CDR2 sequences are MDHEN and SYDVKM. The CDR3 covers 17 residues. V dropped 0 bases and J dropped 6; count of bases not matched to a gene: 1. CDR3: CASSLWGLAGGPGELFF. CDR3 DNA sequence: TGTGCCAGCAGTTTATGGGGACTAGCGGGGGGGCCCGGGGAGCTGTTTTTT.

This chain uses TRBV11-2 with TRBJ1-5, with 9 bases lining up with TRBD1. The germline V gene encodes CDR1 SGHAT and CDR2 FQNNGV. The CDR3 contains 13 residues. V lost 3 bases and J lost 6; bases outside the gene matches: 0. In nucleotides, the CDR3 is TGTGCCAGCAGCTTGACAGGGGGTCAGCCCCAGCATTTT. Protein product: CASSLTGGQPQHF.